These 11 T cell receptor beta chains share one sample of origin, sequenced in a study of T cells in Graves' hyperthyroidism and ophthalmopathy. The TCR beta CDR3 regions underwent amplification using RNA transcripts as the source. Initially, a first-round RT-PCR of the TCR CDR3 employed the HTBI primer set. TCRdb reanalysed the multiplex PCR reads using MiXCR and keeps one entry per CDR3 protein. The sample yields 450,000 to 700,000 distinct CDR3 sequences, 40% to 55% seen once. The sequencing sample was made of peripheral blood or thyroid tissue (not recorded which). All receptors come from a woman aged 18 to 35 with Graves' hyperthyroidism.

Only a few counts were recorded for this clonotype. This chain joins TRBV12-3 or TRBV12-4 and TRBJ2-2; possibly TRBD2 for D (6 bases). The length of the CDR3 is 17 residues. The germline V and J ends were trimmed by 7 bases and 3 bases, with 21 bases remaining between them. The CDR3 is CASTHFGRRGDTGELFF. CDR3 nucleotides: TGTGCCAGCACCCATTTCGGCAGGAGGGGAGACACCGGGGAGCTGTTTTTT.

This rearrangement joins TRBV20-1 to TRBJ1-3, with D uncertain. The V gene lost 3 bases and the J gene lost 4 bases, with 7 bases spanning the gap. The germline V gene has CDR1 DFQATT and CDR2 SNEGSKA (reference sequence). The CDR3 extends over 12 amino acids. The CDR3 bases are TGCAGTGCTAGGGGCGAAGGAAACACCATATATTTT. Amino acid sequence: CSARGEGNTIYF.

This clonotype showed up just a few times. This sequence joins TRBV6-2 or TRBV6-3 and TRBJ1-1; D is perhaps TRBD1 (5 bases). With 6 bases removed from V and 1 base from J, the gap between germline ends came to 21 bases. Germline lookup yields CDR1 MNHEY and CDR2 SVGEGT. CDR3 length: 17 residues. The CDR3 DNA reads TGTGCCAGCAGCATCAGAAATCCGGGACGGCAGAACACTGAAGCTTTCTTT. Translating gives CASSIRNPGRQNTEAFF.

The rearrangement uses TRBV25-1 and TRBJ2-1; TRBD1 aligns across 7 bases. The CDR3 totals 13 residues. The V gene's germline CDR1 is MGHDK and CDR2 SYGVNS. The trim removed 4 bases at V and 9 bases at J, leaving 6 bases unmatched. The CDR3 loop reads CASSAGGLVEQFF. CDR3 in DNA: TGTGCCAGCAGTGCAGGGGGTCTGGTTGAGCAGTTCTTC.

To note about this clonotype: The junction differs from germline at one of its ends, possibly a read error. The rearrangement joins TRBV12-3 or TRBV12-4 to TRBJ1-5, with 10 positions matching TRBD1. The CDR3 is made up of 16 amino acids. DNA of the CDR3: TGTGCCAGCAGTACGCGACAGGGGGCCTACAATCAGTCCCAGCATTTT. Protein product: CASSTRQGAYNQSQHF.

Comment on this clonotype: This CDR3 fails to terminate in the conserved phenylalanine or tryptophan, so it likely reflects a read error. The limits of the CDR3 on the DNA are not certain, so only TCRdb's listed CDR3 is given. This rearrangement joins TRBV7-3 to TRBJ2-5; TRBD1 is the table's D call, not checked against the DNA. Germline CDR1 is SGHTA and CDR2 is FQGTGA. Inclusive of both ends, the CDR3 amounts to 8 amino acids. The CDR3: CASSRGAT.

Concerning this clonotype: This could be a read error, since a much larger clone is one nucleotide away. J is TRBJ1-5 and V is TRBV7-3; 11 nucleotides align to TRBD1. The CDR3 consists of 14 residues. Germline V lookup: CDR1 SGHTA, CDR2 FQGTGA. The CDR3 loop reads CAIQDRGQGQPPHF. The CDR3 DNA follows: TGTGCCATACAGGACAGGGGGCAAGGTCAGCCCCCGCATTTT.

The J gene is TRBJ2-7, the V gene TRBV12-3 or TRBV12-4, with D tentatively TRBD2 (6 bases). The V gene lost 3 bases and the J gene lost 5 bases, with 11 bases spanning the gap. This CDR3 contains 13 residues. This CDR3 reads CASSLSGVDEQYF. CDR3 sequence (DNA): TGTGCCAGCAGTTTGTCGGGGGTGGACGAGCAGTACTTC.

The table lists this clonotype with many counts. The DNA of the CDR3 is TGTGCCAGCAGCTTAGGCAGACTACTCCTAGCTAACCAGCCCCAGCATTTT. Amino acid sequence: CASSLGRLLLANQPQHF. V and J are TRBV7-8 and TRBJ1-5, with D unresolved. Germline CDR1 is SGHVS and CDR2 is FQNEAQ. V lost 1 base and J lost 7, with 20 bases in between. The CDR3 length is 17 residues.

Here the CDR3 reads CASSVGTGDGYTIYF. In DNA form, the CDR3 reads TGTGCCAGCAGCGTCGGGACAGGGGATGGCTACACCATATATTTT. The chain employs TRBV7-2 and TRBJ1-3; 10 bases fit TRBD1. Germline loops: CDR1 SGHTA, CDR2 FQGNSA. V was pared by 5 bases and J by 8 bases, with 9 bases of the junction left unmatched. The CDR3 loop spans 15 amino acids.

This clonotype was detected many times. The CDR3 loop is CASSISTSWDEQYF. CDR3 DNA: TGTGCCAGTAGTATCTCGACTAGCTGGGACGAGCAGTACTTC. This chain joins TRBV19 and TRBJ2-7; the match to TRBD2 covers 7 bases. There are 14 residues in the CDR3. Germline assignment: CDR1 LNHDA and CDR2 SQIVND (reference sequence). J lost 5 bases, V lost 3 bases, and 7 bases had no gene match. Based on the CDR3 plus reference TRBV19 and TRBJ2-7, the full variable domain is DGGITQSPKYLFRKEGQNVTLSCEQNLNHDAMYWYRQDPGQGLRLIYYSQIVNDFQKGDIAEGYSVSREKKESFPLTVTSAQKNPTAFYLCASSISTSWDEQYFGPGTRLTVT.